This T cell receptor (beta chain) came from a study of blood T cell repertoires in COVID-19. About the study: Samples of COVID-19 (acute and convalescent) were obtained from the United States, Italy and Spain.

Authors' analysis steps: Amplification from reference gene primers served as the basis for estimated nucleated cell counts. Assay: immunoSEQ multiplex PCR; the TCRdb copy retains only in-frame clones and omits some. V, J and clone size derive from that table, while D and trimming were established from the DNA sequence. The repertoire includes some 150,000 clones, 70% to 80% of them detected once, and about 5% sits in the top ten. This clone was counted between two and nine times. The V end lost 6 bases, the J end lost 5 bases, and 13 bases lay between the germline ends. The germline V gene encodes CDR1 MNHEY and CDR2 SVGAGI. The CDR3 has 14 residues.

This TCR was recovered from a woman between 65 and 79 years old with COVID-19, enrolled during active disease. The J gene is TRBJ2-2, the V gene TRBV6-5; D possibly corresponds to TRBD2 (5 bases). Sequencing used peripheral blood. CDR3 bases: TGTGCCAGCAGGGGTGAAGCGGAAACCGGGGAGCTGTTTTTT. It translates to CASRGEAETGELFF.